This T cell receptor beta chain was identified during a study of T cell repertoires in cytomegalovirus infection. Across the study: Signatures in public TCR beta sequences pointed to both CMV infection and matching HLA type. The study's findings and limits: HLA-C-restricted CMV clonotypes gave the most frequent clonotype in two of eight donors. CMV carriers with the relevant HLA were identified by cumulative public TCR beta family frequency.

Ten or more counts support this clonotype. Antigen: not known. TCRdb ran MiXCR on the reads and lists one entry per CDR3 protein. Here the sample spans more than 200,000 distinct CDR3 sequences, approximately 9.1% being singletons. This CDR3 region has 19 residues. The J segment lost 3 bases and the V segment lost 5 bases, leaving 18 bases of the junction unmatched. Germline V lookup: CDR1 SGHTA, CDR2 FQGNSA. The sequenced sample was PBMCs. The rearrangement links TRBV7-2 to TRBJ1-4; 7 nucleotides align to TRBD1. The source is a human donor in good health (CMV status not recorded). Some clones in this sample may be carry-over from other donors' samples. CDR3 bases: TGTGCCAGCAGCGCCTCGAGGGTGGGCAGGGGGACTGCTAATGAAAAACTGTTTTTT. Protein: CASSASRVGRGTANEKLFF.